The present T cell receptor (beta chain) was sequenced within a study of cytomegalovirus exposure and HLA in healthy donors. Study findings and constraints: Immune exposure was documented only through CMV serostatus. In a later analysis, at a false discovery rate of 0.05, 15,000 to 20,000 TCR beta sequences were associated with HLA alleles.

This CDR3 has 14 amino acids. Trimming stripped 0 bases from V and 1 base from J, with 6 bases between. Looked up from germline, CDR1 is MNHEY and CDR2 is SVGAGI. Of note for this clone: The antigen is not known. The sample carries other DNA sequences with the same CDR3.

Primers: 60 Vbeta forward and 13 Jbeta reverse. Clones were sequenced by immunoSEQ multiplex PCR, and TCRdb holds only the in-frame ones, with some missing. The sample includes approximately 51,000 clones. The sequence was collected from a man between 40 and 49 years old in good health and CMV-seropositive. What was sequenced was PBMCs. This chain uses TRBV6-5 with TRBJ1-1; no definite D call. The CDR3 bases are TGTGCCAGCAGTTACTCGTTTCGGAACACTGAAGCTTTCTTT. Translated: CASSYSFRNTEAFF.